Presented here are 8 T cell receptor beta chains from one specimen sequenced in a study of blood T cells in healthy people across ages. With a J-beta primer mix and a sample-barcoded 5' primer, a second PCR ran about 6 to 11 cycles. TCRdb processed the 5' RACE reads anew with MiXCR; each CDR3 protein has one entry. The sample has about 1,600,000 distinct CDR3 sequences, 42% seen once. Material for sequencing was blood. These receptor sequences come from a woman aged 18-29 years in good health.

The chain couples TRBV7-8 to TRBJ2-5; D perhaps matches TRBD2 (5 bases). CDR3 length: 16 residues. Trimming cost V 5 bases and J 2 bases, with 18 bases left between them. Looked up from germline, CDR1 is SGHVS and CDR2 is FQNEAQ. This CDR3 reads CASSHSPRGRQETQYF. CDR3 DNA: TGTGCCAGCAGCCATTCTCCCCGGGGTAGACAAGAGACCCAGTACTTC.

CDR3 region: CASSWVVPGGTNYGYTF. The DNA of the CDR3 is TGTGCCAGTAGCTGGGTCGTCCCAGGGGGCACTAACTATGGCTACACCTTC. This chain connects TRBV19 to TRBJ1-2, with 8 bases identical to TRBD1. V was clipped by 6 bases and J by 0 bases; unmatched bases: 12. In germline, CDR1 is LNHDA, CDR2 SQIVND (reference sequence). The CDR3 totals 17 residues.

This clonotype was observed a few times. The genes are TRBV5-5 and TRBJ1-4; D unresolved. The V gene's germline CDR1 is SGHKS and CDR2 YYEKEE (reference sequence). The CDR3 consists of 15 residues. V shed 3 bases and J shed 10 bases, with 19 bases lying between them. The chain's CDR3 is CASSSVRTGVGKLFF. In DNA form, the CDR3 reads TGTGCCAGCAGCTCGGTACGGACCGGGGTGGGAAAACTGTTTTTT.

The J gene is TRBJ2-1, the V gene TRBV7-8; D is unresolved. CDR1 is SGHVS and CDR2 is FQNEAQ in the germline V gene. This CDR3 spans 13 amino acids. V was shortened by 1 base and J by 8 bases, with 9 bases between the two germline ends. The CDR3 sequence is CASSLEVIYEQFF. For the CDR3, the DNA is TGTGCCAGCAGCTTAGAGGTCATTTATGAGCAGTTCTTC.

CDR3 residues: CASSEGTRVGINYGYTF. For the CDR3, the DNA is TGCGCCAGCAGTGAGGGGACACGGGTGGGAATTAACTATGGCTACACCTTC. The chain joins TRBV10-2 to TRBJ1-2, with D possibly TRBD1 on 6 matching bases. With 2 bases removed from V and 1 base from J, the gap between germline ends came to 17 bases. From germline, CDR1 is WSHSY and CDR2 SAAADI. The CDR3 consists of 17 residues.

This clonotype was seen a few times. The chain links TRBV14 to TRBJ1-6; D is undetermined. Trimming removed 1 base from V and 2 bases from J, with 12 bases in between. CDR1 and CDR2 from the germline V gene are SGHDN and FVKESK. This CDR3 comprises 17 residues. The CDR3 reads CASSQGPKATYNSPLHF. The CDR3 nucleotides are TGTGCCAGCAGCCAAGGGCCGAAAGCCACCTATAATTCACCCCTCCACTTT.

This chain joins TRBV12-3 or TRBV12-4 and TRBJ2-4; no reliable D call. The CDR3 contains 12 residues. Trimming cost V 1 base and J 13 bases, with 11 bases left between them. The CDR3 DNA sequence: TGTGCCAGCAGTTTAGAATATATTGGGCAGTACTTC. This codes for CASSLEYIGQYF.

This clonotype was counted ten times or more. The chain links TRBV14 to TRBJ1-2; D possibly corresponds to TRBD1 (5 bases). Germline V gene sequence: CDR1 SGHDN, CDR2 FVKESK. V gave up 4 bases and J gave up 8 bases, with 14 bases separating them. There are 13 residues in the CDR3. CDR3 loop: CASSPTSTAGYTF. Here the CDR3 DNA reads TGTGCCAGCAGCCCGACCTCGACAGCCGGCTACACCTTC.